This TCR beta chain was sequenced for a study of OX40 agonist ivuxolimab in advanced cancers. Profiled with immunoSEQ multiplex PCR; TCRdb holds only in-frame clones, not every one. The data show 80,000 to 100,000 clones, with over 75% seen just once and under 0.35% held by the top ten. The receptor's source is an adult with an advanced solid tumor such as melanoma, head and neck, liver or kidney cancer. This sample comprised CD4+ or CD8+ T cells sorted from blood, obtained in a trial of the OX40 agonist ivuxolimab.

CDR3 amino acids: CASKASGGGNEQYF. DNA for the CDR3: TGTGCCAGCAAGGCTAGCGGGGGTGGGAACGAGCAGTACTTC. The chain combines TRBV2 with TRBJ2-7; the match to TRBD2 covers 10 bases. J gave up 5 bases and V 7 bases, and 8 bases lay outside the gene matches. The CDR3 spans 14 residues. Germline V CDR1 and CDR2: SNHLY, FYNNEI.